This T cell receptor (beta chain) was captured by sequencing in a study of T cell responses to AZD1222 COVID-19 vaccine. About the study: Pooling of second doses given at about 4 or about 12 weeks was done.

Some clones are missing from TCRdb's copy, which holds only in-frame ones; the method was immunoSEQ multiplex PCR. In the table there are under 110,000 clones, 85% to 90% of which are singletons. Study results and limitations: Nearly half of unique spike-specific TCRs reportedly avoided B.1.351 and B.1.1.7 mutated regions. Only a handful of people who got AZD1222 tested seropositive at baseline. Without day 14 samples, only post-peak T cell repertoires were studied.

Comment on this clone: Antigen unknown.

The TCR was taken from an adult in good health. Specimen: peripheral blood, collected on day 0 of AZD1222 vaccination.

The CDR3 sequence is CASRTRHGTDTQYF. In DNA, the CDR3 is TGTGCCAGCAGGACGAGACACGGGACAGATACGCAGTATTTT. The V call is TRBV2, the J call TRBJ2-3; D remains ambiguous. Germline assignment: CDR1 SNHLY and CDR2 FYNNEI. Between the trimmed V and J ends, which lost 6 bases and 3 bases, there was a span of 13 bases. The CDR3 contains 14 residues.